The 19 T cell receptor beta chains listed next were all sequenced from one sample in a study of blood T cell repertoires in COVID-19 (dated by TCRdb to about 2020). Library preparation employed the immunoSEQ multiplex PCR assay. TCRdb mirrors the immuneACCESS table, restricted to in-frame sequences. Some clones are absent from its copies; in checked studies, under half trace to an unresolved V gene, and the reason for the others is unknown. Across this sample there are around 180,000 clones, with around 90% seen only once. 20% to 30% of the sample is held by the ten biggest clonotypes. Sequencing was performed on peripheral blood. These receptors were taken from a man aged 55 to 70 with acute or convalescent COVID-19.

V and J are TRBV5-1 and TRBJ1-1; perhaps TRBD1 as D (6 bases). The CDR3 has 13 amino acids. Trimming shortened V by 6 bases and J by 0 bases, and 9 bases separated the two germline ends. Per the germline V gene, CDR1 is SGHRS and CDR2 is YFSETQ. The CDR3 DNA reads as TGCGCCAGCACCGGACAGATGAACACTGAAGCTTTCTTT. It codes for CASTGQMNTEAFF.

V usage is TRBV5-1 and J usage is TRBJ1-3; 7 nucleotides align to TRBD1. The CDR3 consists of 15 residues. V lost 5 bases and J lost 2; bases outside the gene matches: 7. The germline gives CDR1 SGHRS, CDR2 YFSETQ. This chain's CDR3 is CASRSSGTAGNTIYF. The CDR3 DNA follows: TGCGCCAGCAGGTCATCCGGGACAGCTGGAAACACCATATATTTT.

This clone was observed once. The chain joins TRBV19 to TRBJ2-1; TRBD1 might be the D (5 bases). This CDR3 is built from 15 residues. V shed 0 bases and J shed 4 bases, with 10 bases lying between them. CDR1 and CDR2 from the germline V gene are LNHDA and SQIVND (reference sequence). CDR3 sequence: CASSIDQGRYNEQFF. The DNA for the CDR3 is TGTGCCAGTAGTATAGATCAGGGAAGATACAATGAGCAGTTCTTC. Using reference TRBV19 and TRBJ2-1 for the parts outside the CDR3, the full variable domain is DGGITQSPKYLFRKEGQNVTLSCEQNLNHDAMYWYRQDPGQGLRLIYYSQIVNDFQKGDIAEGYSVSREKKESFPLTVTSAQKNPTAFYLCASSIDQGRYNEQFFGPGTRLTVL.

The V and J genes are TRBV7-2 and TRBJ1-2; possibly TRBD1 for D (5 bases). This CDR3 is built from 14 residues. Looked up from germline, CDR1 is SGHTA and CDR2 is FQGNSA. V dropped 2 bases and J dropped 4 bases, with 11 bases sitting between them. CDR3 nucleotides: TGTGCCAGCAGCTTAATGGAAGACAGCTATGGCTACACCTTC. It specifies CASSLMEDSYGYTF.

CDR3 amino acids: CASSVARRAANTGELFF. The DNA for the CDR3 is TGTGCCAGCAGCGTAGCTAGGCGGGCCGCGAACACCGGGGAGCTGTTTTTT. The rearrangement uses TRBV9 and TRBJ2-2, with D possibly being TRBD2 (5 bases). CDR1 is SGDLS, CDR2 YYNGEE, per germline. Trimming left V 0 bases short and J 0 bases short, with 12 bases between. This CDR3 region has 17 residues.

This clone was counted a few times. The rearrangement links TRBV2 to TRBJ1-1, with D uncertain. The CDR3 loop spans 12 amino acids. The germline V gene has CDR1 SNHLY and CDR2 FYNNEI. V was pared by 5 bases and J by 2 bases, with 6 bases between. The CDR3 bases are TGTGCCAGCAGTAGCCCTAACACTGAAGCTTTCTTT. This gives the protein CASSSPNTEAFF.

The chain employs TRBV7-9 and TRBJ2-6; D is undetermined. V lost 1 base, J lost 0 bases, and 4 bases lay in between. The CDR3 loop spans 15 amino acids. The V gene's germline CDR1 is SEHNR and CDR2 FQNEAQ (reference sequence). In DNA form, the CDR3 reads TGTGCCAGCAGCTTAGGGAGCTCTGGGGCCAACGTCCTGACTTTC. Protein sequence: CASSLGSSGANVLTF.

The CDR3 sequence is CASSMSAVSYEQYF. The CDR3 nucleotides read TGTGCCAGTAGTATGTCGGCGGTCTCCTACGAGCAGTACTTC. The rearrangement joins TRBV19 to TRBJ2-7; D is unresolved. The CDR3 has 14 amino acids. CDR1 LNHDA and CDR2 SQIVND come from the germline V gene (reference sequence). Trimming took 3 bases from V and 0 from J, leaving 9 bases between them.

The chain joins TRBV7-6 to TRBJ2-2; D is uncertain. The germline CDR1 and CDR2 sequences are SGHVS and FNYEAQ. This CDR3 has 14 residues. V shed 3 bases and J shed 4 bases, with 9 bases lying between them. The CDR3 DNA reads as TGTGCCAGCAGCTTCCAGGAACTCACCGGGGAGCTGTTTTTT. As protein: CASSFQELTGELFF.

The table lists this clone with a count of one. This rearrangement joins TRBV9 to TRBJ2-1; the match to TRBD2 covers 8 bases. This CDR3 is 17 amino acids long. V lost 0 bases to trimming and J lost 8 bases; unmatched junction nucleotides: 13. CDR1 and CDR2 from the germline V gene are SGDLS and YYNGEE. The CDR3 DNA reads as TGTGCCAGCAGCGTAGATCCGTTGGGACTAGTTCGCGATGAGCAGTTCTTC. It codes for CASSVDPLGLVRDEQFF. Complete variable domain (other parts from reference TRBV9 and TRBJ2-1): DSGVTQTPKHLITATGQRVTLRCSPRSGDLSVYWYQQSLDQGLQFLIQYYNGEERAKGNILERFSAQQFPDLHSELNLSSLELGDSALYFCASSVDPLGLVRDEQFFGPGTRLTVL.

The chain employs TRBV18 and TRBJ2-6, with TRBD1 identical over 9 bases. V was clipped by 1 base and J by 0 bases; unmatched bases: 7. CDR1 KGHSH and CDR2 LQKENI come from the germline V gene. The CDR3 spans 19 residues. The CDR3 nucleotides read TGTGCCAGCTCACCACGGGACAGGGCCGACTTCTCTGGGGCCAACGTCCTGACTTTC. Protein product: CASSPRDRADFSGANVLTF.

The chain uses TRBV11-2 and TRBJ1-4, with 7 positions matching TRBD1. The CDR3 is 15 amino acids. CDR1 and CDR2 (germline): SGHAT, FQNNGV. The ends lost 5 bases at V and 0 bases at J; junction bases unmatched: 3. The CDR3: CASSPTGATNEKLFF. CDR3 DNA: TGTGCCAGCAGCCCCACAGGGGCAACTAATGAAAAACTGTTTTTT.

This chain uses TRBV10-2 with TRBJ1-5, with a possible D match to TRBD1 (6 bases). CDR1 and CDR2 from the germline V gene are WSHSY and SAAADI. Trimming removed 0 bases from V and 0 bases from J, with 9 bases in between. CDR3 length equals 16 residues. As DNA, the CDR3 is TGCGCCAGCAGTGAGTCACTGGGGGCTAGCAATCAGCCCCAGCATTTT. Protein product: CASSESLGASNQPQHF.

CDR3 bases: TGCAGCGTGGACAGTGACTCTGGAAACACCATATATTTT. Translating it yields CSVDSDSGNTIYF. The chain is built from TRBV29-1 and TRBJ1-3, with D perhaps TRBD1 (6 bases). V gave up 6 bases and J gave up 0 bases, with 9 bases separating them. Per germline, CDR1 SQVTM and CDR2 ANQGSEA. CDR3 length: 13 residues.

This clone came up once. The chain combines TRBV19 with TRBJ2-2; D gene ambiguous. Deletions cut 7 bases from V and 6 bases from J, with 12 bases between. Germline V gene lookup returns CDR1 LNHDA and CDR2 SQIVND (reference sequence). This CDR3 region has 13 residues. The CDR3 loop reads CASTSMSAGELFF. The CDR3 DNA sequence: TGTGCCAGTACCTCAATGAGTGCCGGGGAGCTGTTTTTT.

The table lists this clone with a few counts. The chain is built from TRBV7-9 and TRBJ1-6; D is unresolved. Between the trimmed V and J ends, which lost 5 bases and 10 bases, there was a span of 12 bases. Germline CDR1 SEHNR, CDR2 FQNEAQ (reference sequence). CDR3 length: 13 residues. Here the CDR3 reads CASSRERGSPLHF. Written as DNA, the CDR3 is TGTGCCAGCAGCAGGGAGCGCGGCTCACCCCTCCACTTT.

The chain joins TRBV19 to TRBJ2-7; the match to TRBD1 covers 7 bases. V shed 6 bases, J shed 3 bases, and the junction held 5 bases outside the gene matches. This CDR3 comprises 13 residues. The germline V gene has CDR1 LNHDA and CDR2 SQIVND (reference sequence). CDR3 nucleotide sequence: TGTGCCAGTAGCCCCGGACAGGACTACGAGCAGTACGTC. This sequence encodes CASSPGQDYEQYV.

The rearrangement joins TRBV29-1 to TRBJ2-4, with 10 bases aligning to TRBD1. This CDR3 comprises 14 residues. The ends lost 4 bases at V and 6 bases at J; junction bases unmatched: 6. Germline CDR1 SQVTM, CDR2 ANQGSEA. As DNA, the CDR3 is TGCAGCGTTGGGGGACAGGGGTTCGGAAACATTCAGTACTTC. As protein: CSVGGQGFGNIQYF.

The rearrangement links TRBV15 to TRBJ1-2; D gene uncertain. Germline assignment: CDR1 LNHNV and CDR2 YYDKDF (reference sequence). V lost 1 base and J lost 4, with 16 bases in between. The CDR3 consists of 16 residues. CDR3 DNA: TGTGCCACCAGCAGAGGAAGTCAAGAGTTCCTCTATGGCTACACCTTC. Translation: CATSRGSQEFLYGYTF.